The source of this TCR beta chain is a study of CD8+ T cells in alopecia areata. As for the study in general: Tofacitinib lasted 6 to 18 months, then 6 months off drug. Scoring treated patients' severity relied on the percentage of scalp area affected. Study findings and constraints: On tofacitinib, scalp and blood still held many of the expanded lesional clones.

Turning to this clone: Its antigen is currently unknown.

Investigators isolated RNA and reverse transcribed it into cDNA to act as the sequencing template. Here immunoSEQ multiplex PCR was the method, and the copy in TCRdb shows in-frame clones only, minus some. This sample carries roughly 40,000 clones, roughly 90% of them seen once, and the ten largest clones take under 20%. The CDR3 consists of 17 residues. Trimming took off 2 bases at V and 0 bases at J, with 14 bases between the two ends. Germline V CDR1 and CDR2: ENHRY, SYGVKD. The treatment denotes: oral pan-JAK inhibitor, 5-10 mg twice daily. From alopecia areata patients, lesional scalp punch biopsies and peripheral blood were collected.

This specimen consisted of CD8+ T cells sorted from blood, obtained at week 24, from a patient treated with tofacitinib. The chain couples TRBV10-3 to TRBJ1-3; D call uncertain. The sequence derives from a human donor with alopecia areata. CDR3 bases: TGTGCCATCAGTGAGACATTTCAGCAACTCTCTGGAAACACCATATATTTT. It is translated as CAISETFQQLSGNTIYF.